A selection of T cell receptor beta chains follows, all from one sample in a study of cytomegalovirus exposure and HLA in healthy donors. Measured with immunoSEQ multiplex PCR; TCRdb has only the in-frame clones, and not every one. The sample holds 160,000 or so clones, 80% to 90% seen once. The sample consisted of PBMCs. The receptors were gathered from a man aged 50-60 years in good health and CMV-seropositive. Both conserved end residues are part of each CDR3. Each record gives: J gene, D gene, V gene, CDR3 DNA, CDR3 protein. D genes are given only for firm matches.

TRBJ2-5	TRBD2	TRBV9	TGTGCCAGCAGCGCCGGGACTAGCGGGTTACAAGAGACCCAGTACTTC	CASSAGTSGLQETQYF
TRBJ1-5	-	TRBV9	TGTGCCAGCAGCGTCTCTCCCTTAGCAAATCAGCCCCAGCATTTT	CASSVSPLANQPQHF
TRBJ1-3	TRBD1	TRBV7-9	TGTGCCAGCAGCCCCCCACAGGGGGCGCAAGGAAACACCATATATTTT	CASSPPQGAQGNTIYF
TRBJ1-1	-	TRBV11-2	TGTGCCAGCAGCGACGGCCCAGGACATATGAACACTGAAGCTTTCTTT	CASSDGPGHMNTEAFF
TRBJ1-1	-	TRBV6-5	TGTGCCAGCAGTCCTACAGCAATGAACACTGAAGCTTTCTTT	CASSPTAMNTEAFF
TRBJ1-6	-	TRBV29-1	TGCAGCGTTGCCGCGGGGGTTGATTCACCCCTCCACTTT	CSVAAGVDSPLHF
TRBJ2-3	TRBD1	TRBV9	TGTGCCAGCAGCTCGCAACAGGGGACAGATACGCAGTATTTT	CASSSQQGTDTQYF
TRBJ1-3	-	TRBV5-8	TGTGCCAGCAGCTTGGCAGGGCCCGACTCTGGAAACACCATATATTTT	CASSLAGPDSGNTIYF
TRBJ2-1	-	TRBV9	TGTGCCAGCAGCGTAGGGGCAGGTACTGAGCAGTTCTTC	CASSVGAGTEQFF
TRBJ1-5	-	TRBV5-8	TGTGCCAGCAGCTCCTGGTCAGTCAATCAGCCCCAGCATTTT	CASSSWSVNQPQHF